Sequencing of this TCR beta chain was carried out in a study of cytomegalovirus exposure and HLA in healthy donors. PCR amplification relied on 60 Vbeta primers (plus 13 Jbeta primers). Per the original data handling: Roughly 11 million shared chains were among the roughly 80 million unique TCR beta chains that a later analysis counted. Sequenced by immunoSEQ multiplex PCR; TCRdb stores in-frame clones only, minus some. The V and J calls and clone size come from that table; D and trimming were worked out from the DNA. The profile shows 100,000 to 150,000 clones, around four fifths of them singletons. Study-wide points: Donors belonging to an Asian-associated ancestry cluster reportedly showed fewer N-insertions in productive TCRs than the 666-donor mean, according to what a later analysis found. It was shown in a later analysis that HLA-associated TCR beta chains were more clonally expanded than other, equally common chains. The CMV antigen specificity of a few CMV-associated chains was confirmed through in vitro analysis.

Comments on this clone: Antigen specificity is unknown.

The sample consisted of PBMCs. This clonotype was sampled from a woman between 50 and 59 years old in good health and CMV-seropositive.

CDR3: CASTPGGGAQETQYF. The CDR3 nucleotides are TGTGCCAGCACTCCCGGTGGAGGGGCCCAAGAGACCCAGTACTTC. The rearrangement links TRBV6-5 to TRBJ2-5; D is possibly TRBD2 (6 bases). The CDR3 loop spans 15 amino acids. The germline CDR1 and CDR2 sequences are MNHEY and SVGAGI. Deletions cut 7 bases from V and 1 base from J, with 16 bases between.